A selection of T cell receptor beta chains follows, all from one sample in a study of T-cell reconstitution after alpha-beta-depleted transplantation in children. Each CDR3 protein is one row after TCRdb ran MiXCR on the PCR reads. The table lists over 150,000 distinct CDR3 sequences, approximately 6.6% of them singletons. Sequenced here: PBMCs from the stem cell graft donor, sampled from the stem cell graft. The receptors were gathered from a human donor who donated a stem cell graft to a child with Wiskott-Aldrich syndrome. The CDR3 runs from the conserved cysteine through the conserved F or W. D genes are given only for firm matches. Not all rows give a size; the values are once, few, many and, for expanded clones, a class.

>.|TRBV3-1|TRBJ2-2|TRBD2
CASSPGLAGGAGHPGELFF
TGTGCCAGCAGCCCGGGACTAGCGGGGGGGGCCGGTCATCCCGGGGAGCTGTTTTTT
>many|TRBV18|TRBJ2-2|.
CASSPGRDYTGELFF
TGTGCCAGCTCACCAGGACGGGACTACACCGGGGAGCTGTTTTTT
>.|TRBV6-2/TRBV6-3|TRBJ2-6|TRBD1
CASSKHRGSGANVLTF
TGTGCCAGCAGTAAGCACAGGGGCTCTGGGGCCAACGTCCTGACTTTC
>.|TRBV3-1|TRBJ2-6|.
CASSQEGGSGANVLTF
TGTGCCAGCAGCCAAGAGGGGGGCTCTGGGGCCAACGTCCTGACTTTC
>.|TRBV3-1|TRBJ2-2|.
CASSPRLSILAGELFF
TGTGCCAGCAGCCCCCGTCTGTCTATACTCGCCGGGGAGCTGTTTTTT
>many|TRBV3-1|TRBJ2-1|TRBD2
CASSQFRTSGRVDEQFF
TGTGCCAGCAGCCAGTTTCGGACTAGCGGGAGAGTCGATGAGCAGTTCTTC
>many|TRBV12-3/TRBV12-4|TRBJ1-1|.
CASRQENTEAFF
TGTGCCAGCAGACAGGAAAACACTGAAGCTTTCTTT
>many|TRBV5-1|TRBJ1-2|.
CASSLEGVGYTF
TGCGCCAGCAGCTTGGAGGGGGTTGGCTACACCTTC
>many|TRBV12-3/TRBV12-4|TRBJ2-2|.
CASSSRWPYTGELFF
TGTGCCAGCAGTTCCCGCTGGCCATACACCGGGGAGCTGTTTTTT
>many|TRBV10-3|TRBJ2-7|TRBD1
CAISDRGLQYEQYF
TGTGCCATCAGTGACAGGGGGCTTCAGTACGAGCAGTACTTC
>many|TRBV3-1|TRBJ2-1|TRBD2
CASSQAGGYNEQFF
TGTGCCAGCTCACAAGCGGGGGGCTACAATGAGCAGTTCTTC
>many|TRBV5-1|TRBJ2-2|TRBD1
CASSQQGQGNTGELFF
TGCGCCAGCAGCCAGCAGGGACAGGGGAACACCGGGGAGCTGTTTTTT
>many|TRBV5-1|TRBJ2-3|TRBD2
CASSSGLAGDTDTQYF
TGCGCCAGCAGCTCGGGACTAGCGGGGGACACAGATACGCAGTATTTT
>many|TRBV28|TRBJ1-5|.
CASTPQPGRWPQHF
TGTGCCAGCACCCCGCAGCCGGGGAGGTGGCCCCAGCATTTT
>few|TRBV7-9|TRBJ1-1|.
CASSPGRTNTEAFF
TGTGCCAGCAGCCCCGGGCGCACGAACACTGAAGCTTTCTTT
>.|TRBV28|TRBJ2-7|TRBD1
CASRDGDRGDEQYF
TGTGCCAGCAGGGATGGGGACAGGGGAGACGAGCAGTACTTC
>.|TRBV7-8|TRBJ2-1|TRBD2
CASSPQGGFEQFF
TGTGCCAGCAGCCCCCAGGGAGGGTTTGAGCAGTTCTTC
>.|TRBV20-1|TRBJ1-4|.
CSARDRVGNEKLFF
TGCAGTGCTAGAGATCGGGTTGGTAATGAAAAACTGTTTTTT
>many|TRBV27|TRBJ2-1|.
CATISISAREQFF
TGTGCGACGATATCAATATCGGCCCGCGAGCAGTTCTTC
>many|TRBV10-1|TRBJ2-5|TRBD2
CASKGGLACQKGETQYF
TGCGCCAGCAAGGGGGGACTAGCGTGTCAAAAGGGAGAGACCCAGTACTTC
>.|TRBV5-1|TRBJ2-5|.
CASSFQEGETQYF
TGCGCCAGCAGCTTCCAGGAGGGTGAGACCCAGTACTTC
>many|TRBV29-1|TRBJ2-7|.
CSVELKGNEQYF
TGCAGCGTTGAGCTCAAGGGTAACGAGCAGTACTTC
>.|TRBV6-1|TRBJ2-1|.
CASQWAAYNEQFF
TGTGCCAGCCAGTGGGCCGCCTACAATGAGCAGTTCTTC
>.|TRBV7-2|TRBJ1-2|TRBD1
CASSPDRVSGYTF
TGTGCCAGCAGCCCCGACAGGGTATCTGGCTACACCTTC
>many|TRBV9|TRBJ2-5|.
CASSVGIRDQETQYF
TGTGCCAGCAGCGTAGGGATCAGGGATCAAGAGACCCAGTACTTC
>once|TRBV2|TRBJ2-7|TRBD2
CASSRERESSYEQYF
TGTGCCAGCAGCCGTGAGCGGGAGAGCTCCTACGAGCAGTACTTC
>many|TRBV7-2|TRBJ2-1|.
CASSFLKFRNEQFF
TGTGCCAGCAGCTTTCTTAAATTTAGGAATGAGCAGTTCTTC
>many|TRBV11-2|TRBJ1-6|TRBD1
CASSLDLDRALYNSPLHF
TGTGCCAGCAGCTTAGACTTAGACAGGGCCCTCTATAATTCACCCCTCCACTTT
>few|TRBV5-5|TRBJ2-2|.
CASSLRHRANTGELFF
TGTGCCAGCAGCTTGAGGCACAGGGCGAACACCGGGGAGCTGTTTTTT
>many|TRBV6-1|TRBJ2-1|.
CASRGKGTLGYEQFF
TGTGCCAGCAGGGGCAAAGGGACCCTTGGGTATGAGCAGTTCTTC
>many|TRBV29-1|TRBJ2-7|TRBD1
CSVTKQGAQKQYF
TGCAGCGTTACCAAACAGGGGGCCCAGAAGCAGTACTTC
>many|TRBV4-1|TRBJ1-5|TRBD1
CASSQDEGTGRTQHF
TGCGCCAGCAGCCAAGATGAGGGGACAGGGAGGACCCAGCATTTT
>many|TRBV12-3/TRBV12-4|TRBJ2-3|TRBD1
CASRKTGDADTQYF
TGTGCCAGCAGGAAGACAGGGGATGCAGATACGCAGTATTTT
>many|TRBV27|TRBJ1-6|.
CASSSGYLAPLHF
TGTGCCAGCAGTTCGGGCTACCTGGCACCCCTCCACTTT
>.|TRBV5-1|TRBJ1-1|.
CASRPLWGANTEAFF
TGCGCCAGCAGACCATTGTGGGGGGCGAACACTGAAGCTTTCTTT
>few|TRBV24-1|TRBJ1-3|.
CATSEGSSGNTIYF
TGTGCCACCAGTGAAGGTAGCTCTGGAAACACCATATATTTT
>.|TRBV19|TRBJ2-7|.
CASSIAAEAIYEQYF
TGTGCCAGTAGTATCGCGGCAGAAGCTATCTACGAGCAGTACTTC
>.|TRBV4-1|TRBJ1-4|.
CASSLQAYEKLFF
TGCGCCAGCAGCCTACAGGCTTATGAAAAACTGTTTTTT
>few|TRBV18|TRBJ2-1|.
CASSPMEHNEQFF
TGTGCCAGCTCACCGATGGAACACAATGAGCAGTTCTTC
>.|TRBV18|TRBJ2-7|.
CASSPGRESYEQYF
TGTGCCAGCTCACCGGGACGGGAATCCTACGAGCAGTACTTC
>few|TRBV7-9|TRBJ2-5|.
CASSLQHLETQYF
TGTGCCAGCAGCCTACAGCACTTAGAGACCCAGTACTTC
>.|TRBV24-1|TRBJ2-2|.
CATSENKAPNTGELFF
TGTGCCACCAGTGAGAATAAGGCCCCCAACACCGGGGAGCTGTTTTTT
>many|TRBV18|TRBJ2-5|.
CASSPQFGRETQYF
TGTGCCAGCTCACCACAGTTCGGTAGGGAGACCCAGTACTTC
>many|TRBV7-8|TRBJ2-1|TRBD2
CASSLYPSGGINEQFF
TGTGCCAGCAGCTTATATCCTAGCGGGGGGATTAATGAGCAGTTCTTC
>many|TRBV20-1|TRBJ2-1|.
CSANPGQRVVEQFF
TGCAGTGCTAATCCGGGACAAAGAGTGGTTGAGCAGTTCTTC
>many|TRBV5-1|TRBJ1-1|.
CASRTGPNTEAFF
TGCGCCAGCAGAACAGGGCCGAACACTGAAGCTTTCTTT
>.|TRBV5-1|TRBJ1-5|.
CASSPGRGNQPQHF
TGCGCCAGCAGCCCGGGACGGGGCAATCAGCCCCAGCATTTT
>many|TRBV11-2|TRBJ2-7|TRBD2
CASSLRASSGVSSYEQYF
TGTGCCAGCAGCCTAAGGGCTTCTAGCGGGGTTAGCTCCTACGAGCAGTACTTC
>many|TRBV12-3/TRBV12-4|TRBJ1-5|.
CASSYQENNQPQHF
TGTGCCAGCAGTTATCAGGAGAACAATCAGCCCCAGCATTTT
>many|TRBV25-1|TRBJ2-2|.
CASRGRNTGELFF
TGTGCCAGCAGAGGACGGAACACCGGGGAGCTGTTTTTT
>.|TRBV5-1|TRBJ2-1|TRBD1
CASSRRTGTGSNYNEQFF
TGCGCCAGCAGCCGCCGAACCGGGACAGGGTCGAACTACAATGAGCAGTTCTTC
>many|TRBV24-1|TRBJ2-1|TRBD2
CATSDASGSSYNEQFF
TGTGCCACCAGTGATGCTAGCGGAAGCTCCTACAATGAGCAGTTCTTC
>few|TRBV20-1|TRBJ2-1|.
CSARVVPSSYNEQFF
TGCAGTGCTAGAGTTGTCCCGAGCTCCTACAATGAGCAGTTCTTC
>few|TRBV29-1|TRBJ1-2|TRBD1
CSVEGGTGALYTF
TGCAGCGTTGAAGGTGGGACAGGGGCCCTCTACACCTTC
>.|TRBV27|TRBJ2-6|.
CASSFTGSGANVLTF
TGTGCCAGCAGTTTTACGGGGTCTGGGGCCAACGTCCTGACTTTC
>.|TRBV6-2/TRBV6-3|TRBJ1-5|.
CASKKDSGNQPQHF
TGTGCCAGCAAGAAGGACAGTGGCAATCAGCCCCAGCATTTT
>many|TRBV29-1|TRBJ1-6|.
CSVAEGSNSPLHF
TGCAGCGTTGCGGAGGGGAGCAATTCACCCCTCCACTTT
>few|TRBV11-3|TRBJ2-5|TRBD2
CASSLGLAGIQETQYF
TGTGCCAGCAGCTTAGGACTAGCGGGAATCCAAGAGACCCAGTACTTC
>many|TRBV5-1|TRBJ1-2|TRBD1
CASSKTGEGYTF
TGCGCCAGCAGCAAGACAGGGGAAGGCTACACCTTC
>.|TRBV7-6|TRBJ2-2|.
CASSLAGGLNTGELFF
TGTGCCAGCAGCTTAGCAGGCGGGTTGAACACCGGGGAGCTGTTTTTT